What follows are 23 T cell receptor beta chains derived from one specimen sequenced in a study of CD4 T cells in relation to SARS-CoV-2 and coronaviruses. CD4+ T cells from unexposed donors were obtained before the COVID-19 pandemic (2011-2018). CD4+ T cells were isolated from the cells after nine to eleven days of culture. The protocol was immunoSEQ multiplex PCR, while the TCRdb copy is restricted to in-frame clones and leaves out a portion. The sample yields 16,000 or so clones, 70% to 80% seen once. What these receptors recognize is not known. Input material: CD4+ T cells from PBMCs, cultured in vitro. Receptor source: a human donor in good health.

The chain is built from TRBV2 and TRBJ2-3; the D gene could be TRBD1 or TRBD2 (5 bases each). CDR3 size: 16 residues. Trimming pared 6 bases from V and 6 bases from J, leaving 22 bases between. CDR1 and CDR2 (germline): SNHLY, FYNNEI. The CDR3, as DNA: TGTGCCAGCAGATGGGACCGACCCGGGAAGACGGATACGCAGTATTTT. As protein: CASRWDRPGKTDTQYF.

The chain uses TRBV5-1 and TRBJ2-5; D is unresolved. Trimming took off 2 bases at V and 2 bases at J, with 1 base between the two ends. Per the germline V gene, CDR1 is SGHRS and CDR2 is YFSETQ. The CDR3 is made up of 11 amino acids. The CDR3 DNA follows: TGCGCCAGCAGCTTACAAGAGACCCAGTACTTC. It is translated as CASSLQETQYF.

The V call is TRBV27, the J call TRBJ2-1; 12 bases map to TRBD2. Germline V CDR1 and CDR2: MNHEY, SMNVEV (reference sequence). Trimming removed 3 bases from V and 5 bases from J; junction bases left unmatched: 14. CDR3 length: 19 amino acids. Written as DNA, the CDR3 is TGTGCCAGCAGTTTTTCCCTAGCGGGAGGGTCCTGGGGTAACAATGAGCAGTTCTTC. Its translation is CASSFSLAGGSWGNNEQFF.

This chain links TRBV5-6 with TRBJ2-4; the match to TRBD2 covers 10 bases. The CDR3 is 15 amino acids. J was trimmed by 7 bases and V by 0 bases; bases with no gene match: 4. CDR1 SGHDT and CDR2 YYEEEE come from the germline V gene. The CDR3 region has the DNA TGTGCCAGCAGCTTGGTAGCGGGAGGACAGAACATTCAGTACTTC. Translated: CASSLVAGGQNIQYF.

This clone was detected only a few times. The chain combines TRBV3-1 (or the pseudogene TRBV3-2) with TRBJ1-1; D remains unclear. V dropped 0 bases and J dropped 8 bases, with 16 bases sitting between them. This CDR3 region has 15 residues. Germline lookup yields CDR1 LGHDT and CDR2 YNNKEL (reference sequence). The CDR3 DNA sequence: TGTGCCAGCAGCCAAGATCCGACGGTCGTAGGGGAAGCTTTCTTT. This encodes CASSQDPTVVGEAFF.

V and J are TRBV4-1 and TRBJ2-1; TRBD2 matches at 10 bases. Unmatched junction bases numbered 9, after V lost 1 base and J lost 12 bases. The CDR3 length is 15 residues. The germline gives CDR1 MGHRA, CDR2 YSYEKL. Here the CDR3 DNA reads TGCGCCAGCAGCCAAGGGCTAGCGGGAGCGGTCCGGCAGTTCTTC. As protein: CASSQGLAGAVRQFF.

The V and J genes are TRBV5-1 and TRBJ2-5, with unresolved D. Germline CDR1 is SGHRS and CDR2 is YFSETQ. Trimming took 4 bases from V and 5 from J, leaving 12 bases between them. The CDR3 length is 13 residues. For the CDR3, the DNA is TGCGCCAGCAGCCCTGAAGTATACGAGACCCAGTACTTC. Protein product: CASSPEVYETQYF.

The chain has TRBV7-8 and TRBJ2-3; D assignment may be TRBD1 or TRBD2 (5 bases each). The CDR3 runs to 15 residues. The V gene's germline CDR1 is SGHVS and CDR2 FQNEAQ. Trimming cost V 10 bases and J 0 bases, with 17 bases left between them. The CDR3 region has the DNA TGTGCCACCGAAGGAAGACGGGACAGCACAGATACGCAGTATTTT. Amino acid sequence: CATEGRRDSTDTQYF.

This clone was recorded once. The CDR3 coding sequence is TGTGCCAGCAGTCGACAGGGGGGGAATGGCTATAGCAATCAGCCCCAGCATTTT. Translated: CASSRQGGNGYSNQPQHF. This chain joins TRBV6-6 and TRBJ1-5; 9 bases are shared with TRBD1. CDR1 and CDR2 from the germline V gene are MNHNY and SVGAGI (reference sequence). V shed 5 bases, J shed 0 bases, and the junction held 11 bases outside the gene matches. The CDR3 totals 18 residues.

This chain links TRBV7-3 with TRBJ2-7, with TRBD2 matching over 11 bases. CDR1 is SGHTA and CDR2 is FQGTGA in the germline V gene. V lost 2 bases to trimming and J lost 0 bases; unmatched junction nucleotides: 9. This CDR3 is built from 18 residues. In DNA form, the CDR3 reads TGTGCCAGCAGCTTAGATGTCCTAGCGGGAGGAATCTCCTACGAGCAGTACTTC. Protein product: CASSLDVLAGGISYEQYF.

The chain carries TRBV24-1 and TRBJ1-6; no clear D. In germline, CDR1 is KGHDR, CDR2 SFDVKD. V was cut by 1 base and J by 8 bases, with 14 bases left in between. This CDR3 region has 16 residues. CDR3 coding DNA: TGTGCCACCAGTGATTTAGGCCAAGCGAGTTATTCACCCCTCCACTTT. Translating gives CATSDLGQASYSPLHF.

The V and J genes are TRBV11-2 and TRBJ2-2; the match to TRBD2 covers 16 bases. Germline V gives CDR1 SGHAT, CDR2 FQNNGV. After removal of 6 bases from V and 4 bases from J, the junction contained 8 bases not matched to a gene. The CDR3 has 18 amino acids. The CDR3 coding sequence is TGTGCCAGCAGAGCACTGGGACTAGCGGGAGGGCGCACCGGGGAGCTGTTTTTT. This encodes CASRALGLAGGRTGELFF.

The gene calls are TRBV29-1 and TRBJ1-2; weak D call: TRBD1 (6 bases). The ends were cut back, 4 bases at V and 6 bases at J, with 15 bases in the middle. The CDR3 length is 13 residues. Germline CDR1 and CDR2: SQVTM and ANQGSEA. The CDR3 spells CSVVHLGQHGYTF. CDR3 nucleotides: TGCAGCGTTGTACACCTTGGACAGCATGGCTACACCTTC.

The chain has TRBV5-1 and TRBJ2-3; TRBD2 aligns across 15 bases. This CDR3 is built from 17 residues. CDR1 is SGHRS and CDR2 is YFSETQ in the germline V gene. The V gene end was trimmed by 4 bases and the J gene end by 11 bases; junction bases not matched to a gene: 14. CDR3 amino acids: CASSQSGTSGRLIKQYF. The CDR3 DNA follows: TGCGCCAGCAGCCAATCCGGGACTAGCGGGAGGTTGATTAAGCAGTATTTT.

The count of this clone is one. The CDR3 region has the DNA TGTGCCAGCTCACTGCTGGACCCATTCCAAGAGACCCAGTACTTC. Its protein product is CASSLLDPFQETQYF. The V gene is TRBV18, the J gene TRBJ2-5; no definite D call. In germline, CDR1 is KGHSH, CDR2 LQKENI. Trimming took off 4 bases at V and 1 base at J, with 13 bases between the two ends. The CDR3 sequence is 15 residues long.

This sequence joins TRBV5-5 and TRBJ2-4; no definite D call. The CDR3 is 15 residues long. Deletions cut 4 bases from V and 1 base from J, with 12 bases between. In germline, CDR1 is SGHKS, CDR2 YYEKEE (reference sequence). For the CDR3, the DNA is TGTGCCAGCAGCCGGACCCTGGGTGCCAAAAACATTCAGTACTTC. Translation: CASSRTLGAKNIQYF.

The chain carries TRBV9 and TRBJ2-3; D not certain. The length of the CDR3 is 10 residues. Germline V gene sequence: CDR1 SGDLS, CDR2 YYNGEE. Trimming stripped 6 bases from V and 6 bases from J, with 5 bases between. The CDR3 sequence is CASTTDTQYF. As DNA, the CDR3 is TGTGCCAGCACCACTGATACGCAGTATTTT.

The V call is TRBV11-3, the J call TRBJ2-1; D is undetermined. CDR1 and CDR2 from the germline V gene are SGHNT and YENEEA. V lost 3 bases and J lost 7, with 10 bases in between. The CDR3 contains 13 residues. The CDR3 DNA reads as TGTGCCAGCAGCTTGTCTTTTCAGAATGAGCAGTTCTTC. As protein: CASSLSFQNEQFF.

The chain joins TRBV11-2 to TRBJ1-1; tentative D call: TRBD1 (5 bases). Germline CDR1 and CDR2: SGHAT and FQNNGV. The CDR3 consists of 15 residues. V lost 1 base and J lost 7, with 16 bases in between. CDR3 coding DNA: TGTGCCAGCAGCTTAGTCTCTTTCCGGGACCGTGAAGCTTTCTTT. Translation: CASSLVSFRDREAFF.

The V and J genes are TRBV5-6 and TRBJ2-7, with 10 bases that match TRBD2. The CDR3 has 14 amino acids. The V gene end was trimmed by 4 bases and the J gene end by 4 bases; junction bases not matched to a gene: 5. From germline, CDR1 is SGHDT and CDR2 YYEEEE. CDR3 sequence reads: CASSPLAGAYEQYF. CDR3 sequence (DNA): TGTGCCAGCAGCCCCCTAGCGGGAGCATACGAGCAGTACTTC.

This chain connects TRBV25-1 to TRBJ2-5; possibly TRBD1 or TRBD2 for D (5 bases each). The V end was cut by 5 bases, the J end by 2 bases, with 15 bases between. Looked up from germline, CDR1 is MGHDK and CDR2 is SYGVNS. The CDR3 has 15 amino acids. The CDR3 here is CASSSLGVSQETQYF. The DNA of the CDR3 is TGTGCCAGCAGTTCACTAGGGGTCTCGCAAGAGACCCAGTACTTC.

In its sample, this clone was seen a few times. The DNA for the CDR3 is TGTGCCAGCAGCCGACGGGGGGCAGATACGCAGTATTTT. This translates into CASSRRGADTQYF. The gene calls are TRBV12-3 or TRBV12-4 and TRBJ2-3; 7 bases agree with TRBD2. The CDR3 extends over 13 amino acids. Trimming at V came to 6 bases and at J to 4 bases, leaving 4 bases not matched to a gene.

This clone was observed a handful of times. The rearrangement joins TRBV2 to TRBJ2-1; D uncertain. CDR3 length: 14 residues. Germline CDR1 and CDR2: SNHLY and FYNNEI. V was trimmed by 3 bases and J by 1 base, leaving 7 bases between them. The CDR3 region has the DNA TGTGCCAGCAGTGAGGAGCTTTCCTACAATGAGCAGTTCTTC. As protein: CASSEELSYNEQFF.